The TCR beta chain under discussion was sequenced for a study of OX40 agonist ivuxolimab in advanced cancers. Looking at the study overall: Treatment of patients was with ivuxolimab, an agonistic anti-OX40 (CD134) antibody. The mean age was approximately 60 years, ranging from about 20 to 79, with around four fifths of participants male. The study enrolled dose-escalation patients with hepatocellular carcinoma, melanoma, renal cell or head and neck cancer. Study-wide findings and caveats: The study did not work out the antigen specificity of the expanded peripheral T cells.

The CDR3 has 15 residues. In germline, CDR1 is SEHNR, CDR2 FQNEAQ (reference sequence). Germline trimming cut 3 bases from V and 3 bases from J; bases unmatched to any gene: 8. Clones were sequenced by immunoSEQ multiplex PCR, and TCRdb holds only the in-frame ones, with some missing. Among 9,500 to 15,000 clones listed, about three quarters were seen once. Points on this clone: Its specificity is not known.

The chain recombines TRBV7-9 with TRBJ2-7; 7 bases are a match to TRBD1. The specimen was CD4+ or CD8+ T cells sorted from blood, collected in a trial of the OX40 agonist ivuxolimab. This clonotype was obtained from an adult with an advanced solid tumor such as melanoma, head and neck, liver or kidney cancer. The CDR3 protein is CASSFRQGTNYEQYF. Written as DNA, the CDR3 is TGTGCCAGCAGCTTTCGACAGGGCACTAACTACGAGCAGTACTTC.